These T cell receptor beta chains were read from a single sample in a study of patients and donors after allogeneic stem cell transplantation. Using its own MiXCR run on the RT-PCR reads, TCRdb lists one record per CDR3 protein. The sample gives thousands of distinct CDR3 sequences, about 13% of which show up once; 53% is in the top ten. The sequencing sample was made of blood, either unsorted or a sorted T cell fraction (not recorded which). Every receptor here comes from a human donor who was either an allogeneic HSCT recipient or a stem cell or donor lymphocyte infusion donor (not recorded which). It is not recorded whose cells these are; they may come from a transplant donor. Each CDR3 is given with its conserved first and last residue. D genes are given only for firm matches. Clone size appears in some rows only: once, few, many, or a class for an expanded clone.

j_call d_call cdr3_length v_call clone_size cdr3_aa cdr3_nt
TRBJ1-4 . 15 TRBV7-9 many CASSPTGLANEKLFF TGTGCCAGCAGCCCCACGGGTTTGGCTAATGAAAAACTGTTTTTT
TRBJ1-4 . 15 TRBV7-9 large CASSPAGYGDEKLFF TGTGCCAGCAGCCCCGCAGGGTATGGAGATGAAAAACTGTTTTTT
TRBJ1-5 . 13 TRBV6-1 . CASTGTQDQPQHF TGTGCCAGCACCGGGACCCAAGATCAGCCCCAGCATTTT
TRBJ2-1 . 13 TRBV6-2/TRBV6-3 once CASSMGSGDEQFF TGTGCCAGCAGTATGGGATCGGGTGATGAGCAGTTCTTC
TRBJ1-1 TRBD1 16 TRBV18 . CASSPAQTGVNTEAFF TGTGCCAGCTCACCTGCACAGACAGGGGTGAACACTGAAGCTTTCTTT
TRBJ2-3 . 13 TRBV10-3 few CAISDYIPDTQYF TGTGCCATCAGTGATTACATCCCAGATACGCAGTATTTT
TRBJ2-3 TRBD2 16 TRBV6-2/TRBV6-3 . CASSYRLAGNTDTQYF TGTGCCAGCAGTTACAGGCTAGCGGGGAACACAGATACGCAGTATTTT
TRBJ1-2 TRBD1 14 TRBV6-1 few CASDSTGGYYGYTF TGTGCCAGCGACTCGACAGGGGGCTACTATGGCTACACCTTC
TRBJ2-1 . 15 TRBV7-9 . CASSASDYSYNEQFF TGTGCCAGCAGCGCTAGCGACTACTCCTACAATGAGCAGTTCTTC
TRBJ1-5 . 13 TRBV5-8 few CASSATENQPQHF TGTGCCAGCAGCGCTACTGAGAACCAGCCCCAGCATTTT
TRBJ2-1 . 11 TRBV13 . CASSSRNEQFF TGTGCCAGCAGCAGTCGGAATGAGCAGTTCTTC
TRBJ2-3 . 13 TRBV7-7 many CASSPGETDTQYF TGTGCCAGCAGCCCCGGAGAGACAGATACGCAGTATTTT
TRBJ2-3 . 15 TRBV5-6 . CASSLIRVRTDTQYF TGTGCCAGCAGCTTGATCAGGGTCCGCACAGATACGCAGTATTTT
TRBJ2-1 . 13 TRBV30 many CAWALGGINEQFF TGTGCCTGGGCACTAGGGGGGATCAATGAGCAGTTCTTC
TRBJ2-2 . 13 TRBV12-3/TRBV12-4 many CASSLGPTGELFF TGTGCCAGCAGTTTAGGCCCCACCGGGGAGCTGTTTTTT
TRBJ2-5 . 13 TRBV6-2/TRBV6-3 few CASSSRIQETQYF TGTGCCAGCAGTTCTAGAATCCAAGAGACCCAGTACTTC
TRBJ1-1 . 15 TRBV10-1 many CASSESNGENTEAFF TGCGCCAGCAGTGAGTCCAATGGGGAGAACACTGAAGCTTTCTTT
TRBJ2-3 . 14 TRBV3-1 . CASSPGVFTDTQYF TGTGCCAGCAGCCCAGGGGTATTCACAGATACGCAGTATTTT
TRBJ1-4 TRBD1 12 TRBV29-1 . CSGRGRNEKLFF TGCAGCGGCAGGGGGCGGAATGAAAAACTGTTTTTT
TRBJ1-6 . 14 TRBV7-6 few CASSFRQINSPLHF TGTGCCAGCAGTTTTCGACAGATTAATTCACCCCTCCACTTT
TRBJ2-1 TRBD2 17 TRBV6-5 . CASSYLREEGSYNEQFF TGTGCCAGCAGTTACCTTCGGGAGGAAGGGAGCTACAATGAGCAGTTCTTC
TRBJ1-5 . 20 TRBV6-2/TRBV6-3 few CASSPDPGRGDPRGNQPQHF TGTGCCAGCAGTCCTGACCCGGGACGCGGGGATCCCCGCGGCAATCAGCCCCAGCATTTT
TRBJ2-6 . 16 TRBV4-3 few CASSRQEGPGANVLTF TGCGCCAGCAGCCGACAGGAAGGACCTGGGGCCAACGTCCTGACTTTC
TRBJ1-2 . 15 TRBV7-9 medium-sized CASSLAGESPGGYTF TGTGCCAGCAGCTTAGCTGGGGAAAGCCCGGGAGGCTACACCTTC
TRBJ2-3 . 17 TRBV7-9 . CASSSGRRERLADTQYF TGTGCCAGCAGCTCCGGTCGCCGGGAGCGGTTGGCAGATACGCAGTATTTT
TRBJ2-3 . 13 TRBV7-9 many CASLEARGRAQYF TGTGCCAGCCTAGAAGCGCGTGGAAGGGCGCAGTATTTT
TRBJ1-2 . 14 TRBV5-1 . CASSSFSALRGYTF TGCGCCAGCAGCTCCTTCTCGGCCCTGCGAGGCTACACCTTC
TRBJ1-1 TRBD1 15 TRBV5-1 medium-sized CASSPGDRKNTEAFF TGCGCCAGCAGCCCCGGGGACAGAAAGAACACTGAAGCTTTCTTT
TRBJ2-5 . 12 TRBV7-9 . CASRRIQETQYF TGTGCCAGCAGACGAATCCAAGAGACCCAGTACTTC
TRBJ1-3 TRBD1 14 TRBV10-3 . CAITQTGQAERLSF TGTGCCATCACCCAAACGGGACAGGCGGAACGTCTCTCTTTT
TRBJ2-3 . 14 TRBV10-3 many CAILRDTSTDTQYF TGTGCCATCCTGAGGGACACAAGCACAGATACGCAGTATTTT
TRBJ2-1 . 15 TRBV7-6 many CASSRFVDPYNEQFF TGTGCCAGCAGCCGATTCGTTGACCCCTACAATGAGCAGTTCTTC
TRBJ2-1 . 15 TRBV5-4 few CASSLQRGAYNEQFF TGTGCCAGCAGCCTACAGAGGGGGGCCTACAATGAGCAGTTCTTC
TRBJ2-2 . 16 TRBV7-9 . CASSFIKLWGTGELFF TGTGCCAGCAGCTTCATCAAGTTATGGGGCACCGGGGAGCTGTTTTTT
TRBJ1-6 . 14 TRBV6-2/TRBV6-3 . CASIYEPRNSPLHF TGTGCCAGCATCTACGAGCCTCGTAATTCACCCCTCCACTTT